What follows describes a single T cell receptor (beta chain). The data originate from a study of cytomegalovirus exposure and HLA in healthy donors. The CDR3 length is 13 residues. The junction had 5 bases not matched to a gene; V was cut back by 6 bases and J by 2 bases. From germline, CDR1 is GTSNPN and CDR2 SVGIG (reference sequence). PCR primers comprised 60 Vbeta and 13 Jbeta primers. The protocol was immunoSEQ multiplex PCR, while the TCRdb copy is restricted to in-frame clones and leaves out a portion. The data show 150,000 or so clones, 60% to 85% seen once. The V and J genes are TRBV30 and TRBJ2-3, with 7 positions matching TRBD1. Sequencing was done on a sample of PBMCs. This clonotype was sampled from a woman aged 45 to 65 in good health and CMV-seropositive. This CDR3 reads CACSTGNTDTQYF. CDR3 nucleotide sequence: TGTGCCTGTTCGACAGGGAACACAGATACGCAGTATTTT.